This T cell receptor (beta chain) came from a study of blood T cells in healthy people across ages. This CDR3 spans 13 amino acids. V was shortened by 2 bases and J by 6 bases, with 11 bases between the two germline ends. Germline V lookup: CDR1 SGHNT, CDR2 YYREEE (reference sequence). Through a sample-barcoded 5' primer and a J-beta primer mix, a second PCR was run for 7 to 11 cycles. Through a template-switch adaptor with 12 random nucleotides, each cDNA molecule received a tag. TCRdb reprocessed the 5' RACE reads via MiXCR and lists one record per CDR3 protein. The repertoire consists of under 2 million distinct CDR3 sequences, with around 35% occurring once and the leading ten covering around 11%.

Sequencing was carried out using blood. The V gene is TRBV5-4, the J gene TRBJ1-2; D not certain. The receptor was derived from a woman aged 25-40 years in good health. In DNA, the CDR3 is TGTGCCAGCAGCTTAAGTCTACACGATGGCTACACCTTC. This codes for CASSLSLHDGYTF.